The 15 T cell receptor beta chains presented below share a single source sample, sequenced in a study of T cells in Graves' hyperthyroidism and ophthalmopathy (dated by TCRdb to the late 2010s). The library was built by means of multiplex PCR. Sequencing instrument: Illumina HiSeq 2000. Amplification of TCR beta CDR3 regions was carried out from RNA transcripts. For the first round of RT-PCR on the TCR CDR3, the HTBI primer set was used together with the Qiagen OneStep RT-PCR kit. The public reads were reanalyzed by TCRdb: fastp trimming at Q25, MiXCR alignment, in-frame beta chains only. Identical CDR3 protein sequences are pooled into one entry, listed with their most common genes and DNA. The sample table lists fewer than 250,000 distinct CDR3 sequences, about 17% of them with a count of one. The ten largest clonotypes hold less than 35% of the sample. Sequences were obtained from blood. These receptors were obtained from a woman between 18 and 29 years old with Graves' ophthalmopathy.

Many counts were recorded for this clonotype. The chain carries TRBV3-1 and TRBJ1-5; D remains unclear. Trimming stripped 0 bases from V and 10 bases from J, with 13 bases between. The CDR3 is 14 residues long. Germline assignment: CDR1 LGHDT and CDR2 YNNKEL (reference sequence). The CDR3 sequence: CASSQEMDQHPQHF. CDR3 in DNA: TGTGCCAGCAGCCAAGAAATGGACCAGCATCCCCAGCATTTT.

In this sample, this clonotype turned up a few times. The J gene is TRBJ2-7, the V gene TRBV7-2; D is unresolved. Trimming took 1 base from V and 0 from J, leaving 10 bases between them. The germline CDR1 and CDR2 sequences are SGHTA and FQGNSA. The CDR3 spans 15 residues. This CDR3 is CASSLERTSSYEQYF. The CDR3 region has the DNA TGTGCCAGCAGCTTAGAACGGACGAGCTCCTACGAGCAGTACTTC.

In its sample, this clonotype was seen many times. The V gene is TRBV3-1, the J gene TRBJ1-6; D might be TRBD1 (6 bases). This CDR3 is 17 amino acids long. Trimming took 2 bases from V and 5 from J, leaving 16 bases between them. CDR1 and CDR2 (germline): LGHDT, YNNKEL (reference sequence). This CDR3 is CASSQRYTQGHNSPLHF. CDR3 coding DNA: TGTGCCAGCAGCCAACGATATACTCAGGGGCATAATTCACCCCTCCACTTT.

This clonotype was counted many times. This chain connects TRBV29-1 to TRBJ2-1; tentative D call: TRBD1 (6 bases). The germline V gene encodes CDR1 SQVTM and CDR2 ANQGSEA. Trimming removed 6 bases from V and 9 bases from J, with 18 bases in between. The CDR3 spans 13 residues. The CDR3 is CSVPRDIRGEQFF. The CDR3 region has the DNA TGCAGCGTCCCCCGGGACATCAGAGGTGAGCAGTTCTTC.

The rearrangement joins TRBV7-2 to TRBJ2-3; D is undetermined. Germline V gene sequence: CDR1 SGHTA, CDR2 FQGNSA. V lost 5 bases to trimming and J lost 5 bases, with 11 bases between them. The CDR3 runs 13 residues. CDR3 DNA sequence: TGTGCCAGCAGCCCCGGTAACGAAGATACGCAGTATTTT. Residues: CASSPGNEDTQYF.

The CDR3 is CASQQGSYEQYF. In DNA form, the CDR3 reads TGTGCCAGCCAACAGGGCTCCTACGAGCAGTACTTC. This sequence joins TRBV6-1 and TRBJ2-7; D is possibly TRBD1 (6 bases). Trimming took off 8 bases at V and 0 bases at J, with 8 bases between the two ends. The CDR3 covers 12 residues. Germline V gene lookup returns CDR1 MNHNS and CDR2 SASEGT.

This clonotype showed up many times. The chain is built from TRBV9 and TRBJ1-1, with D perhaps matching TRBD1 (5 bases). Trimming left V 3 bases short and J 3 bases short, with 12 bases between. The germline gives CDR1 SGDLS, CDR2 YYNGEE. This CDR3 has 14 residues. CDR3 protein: CASSAGGVHTEAFF. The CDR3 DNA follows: TGTGCCAGCAGCGCGGGGGGGGTTCACACTGAAGCTTTCTTT. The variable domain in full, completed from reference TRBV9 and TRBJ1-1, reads DSGVTQTPKHLITATGQRVTLRCSPRSGDLSVYWYQQSLDQGLQFLIQYYNGEERAKGNILERFSAQQFPDLHSELNLSSLELGDSALYFCASSAGGVHTEAFFGQGTRLTVV.

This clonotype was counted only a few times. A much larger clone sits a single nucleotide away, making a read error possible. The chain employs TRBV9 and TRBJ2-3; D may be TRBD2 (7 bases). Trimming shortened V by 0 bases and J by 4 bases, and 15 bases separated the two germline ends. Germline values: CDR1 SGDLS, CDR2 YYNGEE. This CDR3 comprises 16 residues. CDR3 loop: CASSVGGGARSDTQYF. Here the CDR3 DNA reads TGTGCCAGCAGCGTAGGTGGGGGGGCCAGGTCAGATACGCAGTATTTT.

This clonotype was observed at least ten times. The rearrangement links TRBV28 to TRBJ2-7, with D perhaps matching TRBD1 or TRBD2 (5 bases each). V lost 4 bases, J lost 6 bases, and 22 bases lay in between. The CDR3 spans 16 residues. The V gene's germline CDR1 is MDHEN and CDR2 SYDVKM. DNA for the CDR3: TGTGCCAGCAGTTCAAGCGCCGGGACCTCTCCTCGCGAGCAGTACTTC. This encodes CASSSSAGTSPREQYF.

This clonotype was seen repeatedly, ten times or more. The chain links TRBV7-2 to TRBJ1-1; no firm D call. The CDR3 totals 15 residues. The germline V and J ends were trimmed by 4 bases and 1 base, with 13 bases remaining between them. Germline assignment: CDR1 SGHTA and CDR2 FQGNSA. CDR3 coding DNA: TGTGCCAGCAGCTCCCCGAGGGCAGGGAACACTGAAGCTTTCTTT. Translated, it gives CASSSPRAGNTEAFF. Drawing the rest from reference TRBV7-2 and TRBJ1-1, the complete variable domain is GAGVSQSPSNKVTEKGKDVELRCDPISGHTALYWYRQSLGQGLEFLIYFQGNSAPDKSGLPSDRFSAERTGGSVSTLTIQRTQQEDSAVYLCASSSPRAGNTEAFFGQGTRLTVV.

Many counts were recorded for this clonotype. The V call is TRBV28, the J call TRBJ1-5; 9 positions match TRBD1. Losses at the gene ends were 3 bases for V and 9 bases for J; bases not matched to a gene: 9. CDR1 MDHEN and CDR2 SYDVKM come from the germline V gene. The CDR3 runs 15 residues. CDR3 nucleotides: TGTGCCAGCAGTTTTGTGGGACAGGGTGATCCGCCCCAGCATTTT. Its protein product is CASSFVGQGDPPQHF.

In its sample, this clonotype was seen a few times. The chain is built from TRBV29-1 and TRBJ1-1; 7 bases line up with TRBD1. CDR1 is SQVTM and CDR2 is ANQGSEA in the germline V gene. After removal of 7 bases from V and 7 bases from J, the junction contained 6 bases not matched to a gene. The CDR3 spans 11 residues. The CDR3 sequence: CSAGTDIEAFF. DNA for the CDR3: TGCAGCGCTGGGACAGATATTGAAGCTTTCTTT.

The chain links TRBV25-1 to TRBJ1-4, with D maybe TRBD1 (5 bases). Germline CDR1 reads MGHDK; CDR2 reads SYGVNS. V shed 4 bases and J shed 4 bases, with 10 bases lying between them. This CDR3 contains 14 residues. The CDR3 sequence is CASSAGRVNEKLFF. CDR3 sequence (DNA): TGTGCCAGCAGTGCGGGACGGGTTAATGAAAAACTGTTTTTT.

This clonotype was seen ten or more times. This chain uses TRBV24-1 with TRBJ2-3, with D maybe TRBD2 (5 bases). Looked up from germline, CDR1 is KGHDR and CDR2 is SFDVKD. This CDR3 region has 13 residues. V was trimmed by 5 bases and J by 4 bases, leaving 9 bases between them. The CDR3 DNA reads TGTGCCACCAGTGGGCAGAGGGCAGATACGCAGTATTTT. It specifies CATSGQRADTQYF.

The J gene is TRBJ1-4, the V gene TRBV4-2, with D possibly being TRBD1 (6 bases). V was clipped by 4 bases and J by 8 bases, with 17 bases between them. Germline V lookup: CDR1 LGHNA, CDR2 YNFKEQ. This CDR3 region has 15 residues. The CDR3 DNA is TGTGCCAGCAGCCGGGGGGGGCAGGTGAACGAAAAACTGTTTTTT. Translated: CASSRGGQVNEKLFF.